This T cell receptor beta chain is drawn from a study of cytomegalovirus exposure and HLA in healthy donors. Primers included in the PCR were 60 Vbeta and 13 Jbeta primers. Assay: immunoSEQ multiplex PCR; the TCRdb copy retains only in-frame clones and omits some. The sample includes under 150,000 clones, less than 85% seen only once; the top ten take roughly 3%. General study findings and limits: Available immune exposure information was restricted to CMV serostatus only. Sequencing depth roughly uniform across donors was assumed in presence/absence analyses. Most subjects had HLA-A and HLA-B alleles reportedly predicted accurately by TCR beta sequences.

Remarks on this clone: Its antigen is not identified.

J lost 4 bases, V lost 4 bases, and 7 bases had no gene match. Per the germline V gene, CDR1 is SGHAT and CDR2 is FQNNGV. The CDR3 length is 14 residues. The specimen sequenced was PBMCs. The rearrangement uses TRBV11-2 and TRBJ2-7; 7 bases match TRBD1. The TCR sequence derives from a male donor in good health and CMV-seronegative. The CDR3 reads CASSSWDSNYEQYF. The CDR3, as DNA: TGTGCCAGCAGCTCATGGGACAGCAATTACGAGCAGTACTTC.